This T cell receptor (beta chain) is drawn from a study of cytomegalovirus exposure and HLA in healthy donors. A note on this clone: Its matching antigen is unknown.

Points from the study as a whole: Later analysis showed most CMV-associated TCR beta chains appearing HLA-restricted. Most TCR sequences showed up rarely, but some public TCRs showed up in many donors. An analysis was carried out at a later point. It showed that HLA-associated TCR beta chains were more clonally expanded than equally common non-associated chains.

PCR amplification relied on 60 Vbeta primers (plus 13 Jbeta primers). TCRdb keeps only in-frame clones here, not all; method: immunoSEQ multiplex PCR. This sample has some 110,000 clones, with roughly 74% found just once. With 5 bases clipped from V and 10 bases from J, the junction kept 9 bases outside the gene matches. Germline CDR1 and CDR2: MNHEY and SVGAGI. The CDR3 length is 15 residues. The V call is TRBV6-5, the J call TRBJ1-6, with 9 bases aligning to TRBD1. The specimen sequenced was PBMCs. The receptor's source is a woman in her fifties or sixties in good health and CMV-seropositive. CDR3 residues: CASSGTGIVESPLHF. Written as DNA, the CDR3 is TGTGCCAGCAGTGGGACAGGGATCGTAGAATCACCCCTCCACTTT.